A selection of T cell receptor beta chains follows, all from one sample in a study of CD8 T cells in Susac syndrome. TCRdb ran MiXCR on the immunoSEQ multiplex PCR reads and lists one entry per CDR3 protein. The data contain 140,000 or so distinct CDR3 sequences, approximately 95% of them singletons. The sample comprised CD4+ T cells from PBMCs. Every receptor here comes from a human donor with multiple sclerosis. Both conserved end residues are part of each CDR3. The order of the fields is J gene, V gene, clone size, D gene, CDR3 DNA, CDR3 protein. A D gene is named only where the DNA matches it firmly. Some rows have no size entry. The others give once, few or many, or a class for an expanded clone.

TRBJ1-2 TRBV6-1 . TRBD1 TGTGCCAGCAACCAGGGGGGCAGGAGGAATGGCTACACCTTC CASNQGGRRNGYTF
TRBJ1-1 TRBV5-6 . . TGTGCCAGCAGTTACGGGGGTTTGAACACTGAAGCTTTCTTT CASSYGGLNTEAFF
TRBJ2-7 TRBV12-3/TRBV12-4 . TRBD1 TGTGCCAGCAGTTTGGGGGACAGGGCCCGGTCCTACGAGCAGTACTTC CASSLGDRARSYEQYF
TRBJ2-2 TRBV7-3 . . TGTGCCAGCAGCCTTGACTCCGGGTCGAACACCGGGGAGCTGTTTTTT CASSLDSGSNTGELFF
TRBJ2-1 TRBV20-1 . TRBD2 TGCAGTGCCGGCGGGTCTAGCGGGAGGGTGGATGAGCAGTTCTTC CSAGGSSGRVDEQFF
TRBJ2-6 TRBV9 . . TGTGCCAGCAGGGGAGCCAACGTCCTGACTTTC CASRGANVLTF
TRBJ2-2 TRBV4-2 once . TGTGCCAGCAGCCAAGATTTAACAGGGAGGAACACCGGGGAGCTGTTTTTT CASSQDLTGRNTGELFF
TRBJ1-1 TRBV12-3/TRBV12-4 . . TGTGCCAGCAGTTTTCAGCGCCCGGGGAACACTGAAGCTTTCTTT CASSFQRPGNTEAFF
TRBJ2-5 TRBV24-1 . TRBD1 TGTGCCACCGGCGGGACAGGGGGAGAGACCCAGTACTTC CATGGTGGETQYF
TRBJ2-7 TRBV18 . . TGTGCCAGCTCACCGCCATCCAGGGAAGCCTACGAGCAGTACTTC CASSPPSREAYEQYF
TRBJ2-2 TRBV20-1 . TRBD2 TGCAGTGCAGGGACTAGCGGGAGAAAATCTCTCACCGGGGAGCTGTTTTTT CSAGTSGRKSLTGELFF
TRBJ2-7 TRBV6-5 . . TGTGCCAGCAGTGTTGGGGCAGCTACCTACGAGCAGTACTTC CASSVGAATYEQYF
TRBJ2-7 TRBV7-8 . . TGTGCCAGCAGTTCGGGAGTGCTCTACGAGCAGTACTTC CASSSGVLYEQYF
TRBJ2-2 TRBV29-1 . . TGCAGCGTTGAAAACAAGGGAAGGCCCGGGGAGCTGTTTTTT CSVENKGRPGELFF
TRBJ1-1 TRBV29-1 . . TGCAGTGGAGGAAGGGACACCACTGAAGCTTTCTTT CSGGRDTTEAFF
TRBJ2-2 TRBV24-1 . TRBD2 TGTGCCACCAGTGACAGGACTAGCGGGAACAGGGAGCTGTTTTTT CATSDRTSGNRELFF
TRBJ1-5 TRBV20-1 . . TGCAGTGCAACGGACGGGATCAGCAATCAGCCCCAGCATTTT CSATDGISNQPQHF
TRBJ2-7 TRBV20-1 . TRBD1 TGCAGTGCTTCCCGTCCCGGGACAGGGAATGGCGGGCAGTACTTC CSASRPGTGNGGQYF
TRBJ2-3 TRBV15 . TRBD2 TGTGCCACCAGCAGAGATCCGGCGGGAGGTGGTGCAGATACGCAGTATTTT CATSRDPAGGGADTQYF
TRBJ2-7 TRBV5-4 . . TGTGCCAGCAGTCCGGACCCTACATGGGGCTACGAGCAGTACTTC CASSPDPTWGYEQYF
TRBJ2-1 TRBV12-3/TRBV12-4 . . TGTGCCAGCAGGGTACTAGACTACAATGAGCAGTTCTTC CASRVLDYNEQFF
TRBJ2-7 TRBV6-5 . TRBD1 TGTGCCAGCAAAGGACAGGGAGCCGGTTCCTACGAGCAGTACTTC CASKGQGAGSYEQYF
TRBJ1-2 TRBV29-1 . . TGCAGCGTTGAAGGAGGGCTTGGGAACTATGGCTACACCTTC CSVEGGLGNYGYTF
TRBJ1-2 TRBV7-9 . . TGTGCCAGCAGCTTTACGTCGGGTTATGGCTACACCTTC CASSFTSGYGYTF
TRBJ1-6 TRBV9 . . TGTGCCAGCAGCGTAGCTCAGTTTGAGCTCGTTGGACCCCTCCACTTT CASSVAQFELVGPLHF
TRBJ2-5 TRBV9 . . TGTGCCAGCAGCAAAACTACGGAAGGGACCCAGTACTTC CASSKTTEGTQYF
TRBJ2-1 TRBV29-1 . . TGCAGCGCCGAGGCGCGGGCGGGCCCCAATGAGCAGTTCTTC CSAEARAGPNEQFF
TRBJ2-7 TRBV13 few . TGTGCCAGCAGCTTAGGCCGCGGGACGGTAGGATCCTACGAGCAGTACTTC CASSLGRGTVGSYEQYF
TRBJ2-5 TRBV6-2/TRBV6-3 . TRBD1 TGTGCCAGCAGACAGGGGGGAGCTGGAGAGACCCAGTACTTC CASRQGGAGETQYF
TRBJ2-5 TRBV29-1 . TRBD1 TGCAGCGTCGAAACAGGGGGCGCGGAAGAGACCCAGTACTTC CSVETGGAEETQYF
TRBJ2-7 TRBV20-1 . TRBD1 TGCAGTGCTGTAAACGACAGGGGACACGAGCAGTACTTC CSAVNDRGHEQYF
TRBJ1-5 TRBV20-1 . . TGCAGTGCTGGCTCTCAGCCCCAGCATTTT CSAGSQPQHF
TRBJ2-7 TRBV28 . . TGTGCCAGCAGTTTAGGCGGCCCCTACGAGCAGTACTTC CASSLGGPYEQYF
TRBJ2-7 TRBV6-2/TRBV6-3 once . TGTGCCAGCCAGGGACAAACCTACGAGCAGTACTTC CASQGQTYEQYF
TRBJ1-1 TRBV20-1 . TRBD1 TGCAGTGCCTGGACAGGGGGAACTGAAGCTTTCTTT CSAWTGGTEAFF
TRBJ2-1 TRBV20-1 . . TGCAGTGCTAGCGGCTCAGGGCCAAGGTTAACCTACAATGAGCAGTTCTTC CSASGSGPRLTYNEQFF
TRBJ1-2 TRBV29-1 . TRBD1 TGCAGCGCCGACAGGGGGCTTGGCTACACCTTC CSADRGLGYTF
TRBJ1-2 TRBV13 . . TGTGCCAGCAGCTCGAACAGGGTTTTGGGCTACACCTTC CASSSNRVLGYTF
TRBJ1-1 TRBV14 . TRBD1 TGTGCCAGCAGCCAAGATCGGACAGGGCCGATAATGAACACTGAAGCTTTCTTT CASSQDRTGPIMNTEAFF
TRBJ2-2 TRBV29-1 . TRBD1 TGCAGCGTGGGACAGGGGGGGGCGAACACCGGGGAGCTGTTTTTT CSVGQGGANTGELFF
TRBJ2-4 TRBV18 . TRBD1 TGTGCCAGCTCACCACCCGGACAGGGAAACATTCAGTACTTC CASSPPGQGNIQYF
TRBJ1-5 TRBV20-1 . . TGCAGTGCCCGGGCATTTTTAAATCAGCCCCAGCATTTT CSARAFLNQPQHF
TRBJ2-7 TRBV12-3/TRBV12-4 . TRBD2 TGTGCCAGCAGTACATTACGGACTAGCGGGGAGTATACCTACGAGCAGTACTTC CASSTLRTSGEYTYEQYF
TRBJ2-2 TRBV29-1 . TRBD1 TGCAGCGTTGTCCCCGGGACAGGGTCTGTGACCGGGGAGCTGTTTTTT CSVVPGTGSVTGELFF
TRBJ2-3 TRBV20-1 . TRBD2 TGCAGTGCTAGAGGTCCGGCGGGTAGCGGGAGATTTGGGGCAGATACGCAGTATTTT CSARGPAGSGRFGADTQYF
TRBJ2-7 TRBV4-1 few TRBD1 TGCGCCAGCAGCCAAGAAGGGACAGGGAATAGAGGCGAGCAGTACTTC CASSQEGTGNRGEQYF
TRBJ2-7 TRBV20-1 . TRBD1 TGCAGTGCCACCACAGACAGGGGATCCTACGAGCAGTACTTC CSATTDRGSYEQYF
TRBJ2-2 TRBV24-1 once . TGTGCCACCGGTGGCAGGGGAGCCGGGGAGCTGTTTTTT CATGGRGAGELFF
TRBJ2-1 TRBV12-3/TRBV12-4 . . TGTGCCAGCAGTTTACTAAGCGCCACCAATGAGCAGTTCTTC CASSLLSATNEQFF
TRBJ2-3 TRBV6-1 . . TGTGCCAGCAGCGGCCTTCTGGGGGTCAGCACAGATACGCAGTATTTT CASSGLLGVSTDTQYF
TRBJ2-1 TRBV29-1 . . TGCAGCGTTGTAGGAGTCCCTATTTCCTACAATGAGCAGTTCTTC CSVVGVPISYNEQFF
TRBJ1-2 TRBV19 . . TGTGCCGGGAGGTTCGGGGTCGGCTACACCTTC CAGRFGVGYTF
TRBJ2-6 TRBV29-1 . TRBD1 TGCAGCGTTGCGAGGACAGGGGGACCTGGGGCCAACGTCCTGACTTTC CSVARTGGPGANVLTF
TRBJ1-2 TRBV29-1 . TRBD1 TGCAGCGTTCTCGGGACAGACTATGGCTACACCTTC CSVLGTDYGYTF
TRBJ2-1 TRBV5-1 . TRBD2 TGCGCCAGCAGCCGCACTAGCGGAGAGTACAATGAGCAGTTCTTC CASSRTSGEYNEQFF